A selection of T cell receptor beta chains follows, all from one sample in a study of T cell responses to AZD1222 COVID-19 vaccine. Using immunoSEQ multiplex PCR, the repertoire was profiled, and TCRdb retains in-frame clones only, with some absent. Of approximately 160,000 clones in the sample, roughly 92% are singletons; the top ten hold approximately 4.8%. Sequenced here: peripheral blood, sampled 28 days after the second AZD1222 dose. Source of these receptors: an adult who received the AZD1222 COVID-19 vaccine. Both conserved end residues are part of each CDR3. The D gene is left open where the match is weak. Clone size, where shown, is once, few, many, or a class for clones that have expanded.

J gene,D gene,V gene,clone size,CDR3 DNA,CDR3 protein
TRBJ1-1,TRBD1,TRBV28,NA,TGTGCCAGCAGTTTACTACAGGGGACCACTGAAGCTTTCTTT,CASSLLQGTTEAFF
TRBJ2-1,NA,TRBV5-1,NA,TGCGCCAGCAGCCCCAGCGGCGATGAGCAGTTCTTC,CASSPSGDEQFF
TRBJ2-3,NA,TRBV4-1,once,TGCGCCAGCAGCCAAGTGATAGTCACAGATACGCAGTATTTT,CASSQVIVTDTQYF
TRBJ2-7,NA,TRBV21-1,NA,TGTGCCAGCACCGGGGACAGGGTCGGAGAGCAGTACTTC,CASTGDRVGEQYF
TRBJ2-5,NA,TRBV18,once,TGTGCCAGCTCCGCAACAGCGTGGGAGACCCAGTACTTC,CASSATAWETQYF
TRBJ2-7,TRBD2,TRBV5-1,NA,TGCGCCAGCAGCTTGGGGGGAGGGAGCTCCTACGAGCAGTACTTC,CASSLGGGSSYEQYF
TRBJ2-6,NA,TRBV9,NA,TGTGCCAGCAGCGTAAGTTCCAACTCTGGGGCTAACGTCCTGACTTTC,CASSVSSNSGANVLTF
TRBJ1-1,NA,TRBV27,NA,TGTGCCAGCAGTGCGGCTTTCTTT,CASSAAFF
TRBJ2-7,NA,TRBV6-5,NA,TGTGCCAGCAGTTACCTACCCGGGGGTGATTACGAGCAGTACTTC,CASSYLPGGDYEQYF
TRBJ1-2,NA,TRBV5-4,NA,TGTGCCAGCAGCGGCGGGACAACCTATGGCTACACCTTC,CASSGGTTYGYTF
TRBJ2-3,NA,TRBV5-8,NA,TGTGCCAGCAGCTTGAATCTAGGGGGAACAGATACGCAGTATTTT,CASSLNLGGTDTQYF
TRBJ1-2,NA,TRBV12-3/TRBV12-4,NA,TGTGCCAGCCAGTCAGGGACCTATGGCTACACCTTC,CASQSGTYGYTF
TRBJ2-5,TRBD2,TRBV11-3,few,TGTGCCAGCAGCCAGCGGGATCGGGAGACCCAGTACTTC,CASSQRDRETQYF
TRBJ1-6,TRBD1,TRBV12-3/TRBV12-4,NA,TGTGCCACCAGGAGGGGGCCCAATTCACCCCTCCACTTT,CATRRGPNSPLHF
TRBJ2-2,NA,TRBV5-6,few,TGTGCCAGCAGCTCCTTGTCGACTCAGAACACCGGGGAGCTGTTTTTT,CASSSLSTQNTGELFF
TRBJ2-3,NA,TRBV6-1,NA,TGTGCCAGCAGTGAAGTCGGAGGGACCCTGAGGACGACAGATACGCAGTATTTT,CASSEVGGTLRTTDTQYF
TRBJ2-5,NA,TRBV28,NA,TGTGCCAGCAGTTTGTTGGGAGAGACCCAGTACTTC,CASSLLGETQYF
TRBJ1-1,NA,TRBV5-8,NA,TGTGCCAGCAGCTTGGTGCGGGAGGTCGACACTGAAGCTTTCTTT,CASSLVREVDTEAFF
TRBJ1-2,NA,TRBV6-5,NA,TGTGCCAGCAGTTACGGTCGAGTTGACAGGCCCATGAGCTACACCTTC,CASSYGRVDRPMSYTF
TRBJ1-2,NA,TRBV12-3/TRBV12-4,NA,TGTGCCAGCAGTTTAGCACAGAATGGCTACACCTTC,CASSLAQNGYTF
TRBJ1-2,NA,TRBV19,NA,TGTGCCAGTAAAAGGGCACCCATTAACTATGGCTACACCTTC,CASKRAPINYGYTF
TRBJ2-2,TRBD2,TRBV5-4,NA,TGTGCCAGCAGCTGGGGGCGGGAGGGCACCGGGGAGCTGTTTTTT,CASSWGREGTGELFF
TRBJ1-2,NA,TRBV7-2,NA,TGTGCCAGCAGCTTATCGGGGGCGCGAGGCTACACCTTC,CASSLSGARGYTF
TRBJ1-1,NA,TRBV27,NA,TGTGCCAGCAGTTTGGTCGGGGTGACTGAAGCTTTCTTT,CASSLVGVTEAFF
TRBJ2-2,NA,TRBV5-6,NA,TGTGCCAGCAGCCCCCCGAACACCGGGGAGCTGTTTTTT,CASSPPNTGELFF
TRBJ1-1,NA,TRBV4-1,few,TGCGCCAGCAGCCCTCGGGACGCGCTCTTGGAAGCTTTCTTT,CASSPRDALLEAFF
TRBJ2-7,NA,TRBV4-1,NA,TGCGCCAGCAGCCAAGCTCCCTCCTACGAGCAGTACTTC,CASSQAPSYEQYF
TRBJ2-3,TRBD2,TRBV7-2,NA,TGTGCCAGCAGCTTAGATAGCGGGAGTGCCCCAGATACGCAGTATTTT,CASSLDSGSAPDTQYF
TRBJ2-1,TRBD2,TRBV6-6,NA,TGTGCCAGCAGTCCGGGACTAGCGGGAGTTTACAATGAGCAGTTCTTC,CASSPGLAGVYNEQFF
TRBJ1-5,NA,TRBV19,NA,TGTGCCAGTGAGCCAGGGGCTTGGCAGCCCCAGCATTTT,CASEPGAWQPQHF
TRBJ1-2,NA,TRBV21-1,NA,TGTGCCAGCAGCCAACCAGGAACTAACTATGGCTACACCTTC,CASSQPGTNYGYTF
TRBJ2-1,NA,TRBV19,NA,TGTGCCAGCGGGCGGATGGGGTCAAGGTCCTACAATGAGCAGTTCTTC,CASGRMGSRSYNEQFF
TRBJ1-4,TRBD1,TRBV5-6,NA,TGTGCCAGCAGCCTGTGGACAGGGGCGGGGGAAAAACTGTTTTTT,CASSLWTGAGEKLFF
TRBJ2-3,TRBD2,TRBV6-4,NA,TGTGCCAGCAGTGACTCGGGCGGGACTAGCGGGAGGTCGCGGGACACAGATACGCAGTATTTT,CASSDSGGTSGRSRDTDTQYF
TRBJ1-1,NA,TRBV28,NA,TGTGCCAGCAGTTTACGGGTAGTTGAAGCTTTCTTT,CASSLRVVEAFF
TRBJ2-3,NA,TRBV24-1,NA,TGTGCCACCAGTGCGGGCGCCATAGATACGCAGTATTTT,CATSAGAIDTQYF
TRBJ2-7,TRBD2,TRBV30,NA,TGTGCCACCGACGGGACTAGCGTGTACGAGCAGTACTTC,CATDGTSVYEQYF
TRBJ2-1,TRBD2,TRBV19,NA,TGTGCCAGTAGTTCACCGACTAGCGGGAGGACCTCCTACAATGAGCAGTTCTTC,CASSSPTSGRTSYNEQFF
TRBJ2-5,TRBD2,TRBV5-6,NA,TGTGCCAGCAGCTTACGACTAGCGGGATTGTACCAAGAGACCCAGTACTTC,CASSLRLAGLYQETQYF
TRBJ1-1,NA,TRBV6-5,NA,TGTGCCACCTCGAGAGGGTTTACGAACACTGAAGCTTTCTTT,CATSRGFTNTEAFF
TRBJ1-2,NA,TRBV19,NA,TGTGCCAGTCAGGAGCCTACTTCTTACGACGGTGGCTACACCTTC,CASQEPTSYDGGYTF
TRBJ2-7,NA,TRBV7-2,once,TGTGCCAGCAGCTTAGCGGGTACCTACGAGCAGTACTTC,CASSLAGTYEQYF
TRBJ2-7,NA,TRBV20-1,NA,TGCAGTGCTAGATTTGGTTACGAGCAGTACTTC,CSARFGYEQYF
TRBJ2-3,TRBD2,TRBV2,once,TGTGCCAGCAGTGAACTAGCGGATAGCACAGATACGCAGTATTTT,CASSELADSTDTQYF
TRBJ2-1,NA,TRBV21-1,NA,TGTGCCAGCACCCCACCCGGGACAGAAGGAGCGGGAGCCTACAATGAGCAGTTCTTC,CASTPPGTEGAGAYNEQFF
TRBJ2-7,NA,TRBV21-1,NA,TGTGCCAGCAGCCAAAAGCCCCCATCAAAGACAGTAGACGAGCAGTACTTC,CASSQKPPSKTVDEQYF
TRBJ1-2,TRBD1,TRBV5-6,NA,TGTGCCAGCAGCCAGCGGGACAGTGGAGGCTACACCTTC,CASSQRDSGGYTF
TRBJ2-5,TRBD2,TRBV19,NA,TGTGCCAGTAGTATTTCCGGGAGGGCCTGGGAGACCCAGTACTTC,CASSISGRAWETQYF
TRBJ2-7,TRBD1,TRBV19,once,TGTGCCAGTAGTATAGGGACAGGGTTCGGTTACGAGCAGTACTTC,CASSIGTGFGYEQYF